This paragraph reports one T cell receptor (beta chain). Its antigen is unknown. The CDR3 consists of 16 residues. The trim removed 3 bases at V and 7 bases at J, leaving 8 bases unmatched. Germline V gene lookup returns CDR1 LNHDA and CDR2 SQIVND (reference sequence). In the PCR, 60 Vbeta and 13 Jbeta primers were used. Produced via immunoSEQ multiplex PCR; TCRdb's table is partial and in-frame only. The repertoire includes some 100,000 clones, approximately 75% of them detected once, and approximately 2% sits in the top ten. The sample belongs to a study of cytomegalovirus exposure and HLA in healthy donors. Study-wide results and limits: What TCR beta sequences reportedly achieved was accurate prediction of HLA-A and HLA-B alleles in most subjects.

V gene TRBV19 combines with J gene TRBJ1-6; 8 bases line up with TRBD1. This receptor was taken from a woman between 40 and 50 years old in good health and CMV-seronegative. Source material: PBMCs. CDR3 protein: CASSIARTGTNSPLHF. The CDR3 region has the DNA TGTGCCAGTAGTATCGCCCGGACAGGGACAAATTCACCCCTCCACTTT.